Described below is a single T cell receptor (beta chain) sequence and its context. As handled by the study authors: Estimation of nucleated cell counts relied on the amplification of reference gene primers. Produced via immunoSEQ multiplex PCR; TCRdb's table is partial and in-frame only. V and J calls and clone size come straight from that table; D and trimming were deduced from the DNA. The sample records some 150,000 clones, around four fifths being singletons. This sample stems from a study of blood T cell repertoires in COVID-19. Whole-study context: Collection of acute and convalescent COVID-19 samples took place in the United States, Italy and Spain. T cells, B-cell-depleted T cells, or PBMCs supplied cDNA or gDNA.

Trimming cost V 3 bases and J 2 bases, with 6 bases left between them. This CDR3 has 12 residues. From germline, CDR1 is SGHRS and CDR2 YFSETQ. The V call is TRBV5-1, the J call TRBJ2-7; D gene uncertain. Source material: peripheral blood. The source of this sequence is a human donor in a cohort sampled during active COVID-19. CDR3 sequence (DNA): TGCGCCAGCAGCTACGACACCTACGAGCAGTACTTC. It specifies CASSYDTYEQYF.